Presented here are 5 T cell receptor beta chains from one specimen sequenced in a study of blood T cell repertoires in COVID-19 (TCRdb year 2020). The library was prepared using the immunoSEQ multiplex PCR assay. TCRdb took this table from immuneACCESS and kept in-frame rearrangements with V and J called. Such tables lack part of the clones; where checked against another copy, unresolved V genes explain under half of the gap, and the rest is unexplained. The sample table shows around 63,000 clones, and nearly 90% are seen once. Roughly 3.5% of the sample belongs to the ten largest clones. Source material: peripheral blood. These receptor sequences come from a man in his forties or fifties with active COVID-19.

This clone was seen more than once but under ten times. The V gene is TRBV7-9, the J gene TRBJ1-6; the D is unclear. With 3 bases removed from V and 3 bases from J, the gap between germline ends came to 9 bases. CDR1 is SEHNR, CDR2 FQNEAQ, per germline (reference sequence). The CDR3 extends over 15 amino acids. The chain's CDR3 is CASSLRGDYNSPLHF. The CDR3 nucleotides are TGTGCCAGCAGCTTGCGGGGTGACTATAATTCACCCCTCCACTTT. The entire variable domain, with the rest obtained from reference TRBV7-9 and TRBJ1-6, is as follows: DTGVSQNPRHKITKRGQNVTFRCDPISEHNRLYWYRQTLGQGPEFLTYFQNEAQLEKSRLLSDRFSAERPKGSFSTLEIQRTEQGDSAMYLCASSLRGDYNSPLHFGNGTRLTVT.

The chain employs TRBV27 and TRBJ2-7, with D perhaps matching TRBD2 (7 bases). The V gene lost 3 bases and the J gene lost 1 base, with 16 bases spanning the gap. CDR3 length: 16 residues. The germline CDR1 and CDR2 sequences are MNHEY and SMNVEV (reference sequence). CDR3 nucleotide sequence: TGTGCCAGCAGTTTGAATACGGGGGGCGGTTCCTACGAGCAGTACTTC. The encoded protein is CASSLNTGGGSYEQYF.

This chain links TRBV5-1 with TRBJ2-1, with TRBD2 matching 10 bases. Germline V gene sequence: CDR1 SGHRS, CDR2 YFSETQ. This CDR3 region has 14 residues. The ends lost 2 bases at V and 5 bases at J; junction bases unmatched: 1. CDR3 sequence reads: CASSFGLADNEQFF. The CDR3 DNA reads TGCGCCAGCAGCTTCGGACTAGCGGACAATGAGCAGTTCTTC.

V usage is TRBV5-4 and J usage is TRBJ2-6, with D maybe TRBD1 (5 bases). The V end was cut by 1 base, the J end by 0 bases, with 11 bases between. Germline CDR1 and CDR2: SGHNT and YYREEE (reference sequence). This CDR3 region has 17 residues. Here the CDR3 DNA reads TGTGCCAGCAGCTTGCGGACATCCAGCTCTGGGGCCAACGTCCTGACTTTC. Translation gives CASSLRTSSSGANVLTF.

The V and J genes are TRBV7-9 and TRBJ2-2, with D possibly being TRBD1 (5 bases). V lost 5 bases and J 3 bases, leaving 13 bases between the germline ends. CDR3 length equals 15 residues. Germline V gives CDR1 SEHNR, CDR2 FQNEAQ (reference sequence). This CDR3 is CASSRMAGYTGELFF. CDR3 nucleotide sequence: TGTGCCAGCAGCCGGATGGCAGGGTACACCGGGGAGCTGTTTTTT.